This passage covers 8 T cell receptor beta chains from one sample sequenced in a study of molecular identifiers for immune sequencing clone quantification. TCRdb reprocessed the PCR reads with MiXCR, giving one entry per CDR3 protein. The sample shows about 630,000 distinct CDR3 sequences, about 25% of them seen only once. Source material: naive CD8+ T cells from blood, with Jurkat cell RNA spiked in. Subset in this sample: FACS-sorted CD8+CD4-CCR7+CD45RA+ naive T cells. Source of these receptors: a human donor in good health. Some libraries in this study had Jurkat cell RNA spiked in.

This chain joins TRBV10-2 and TRBJ2-7; 10 bases are shared with TRBD2. The CDR3 loop spans 17 amino acids. V gave up 4 bases and J gave up 0 bases; unmatched junction bases: 9. Germline CDR1 reads WSHSY; CDR2 reads SAAADI. In DNA, the CDR3 is TGCGCCAGCAGTGGAGGACTAGCGGTCCAAAGCTCCTACGAGCAGTACTTC. It specifies CASSGGLAVQSSYEQYF.

The chain is built from TRBV9 and TRBJ2-1; 11 nucleotides line up with TRBD2. J gave up 7 bases and V 0 bases, and 12 bases lay outside the gene matches. CDR1 SGDLS and CDR2 YYNGEE come from the germline V gene. The CDR3 spans 18 residues. The CDR3 DNA sequence: TGTGCCAGCAGCGTAGGTTCGACTAGCGGGGTCCCTGGTAATGAGCAGTTCTTC. This gives the protein CASSVGSTSGVPGNEQFF.

This clonotype came up a few times. CDR3 in amino acids: CASSVESGAEEQFF. CDR3 DNA sequence: TGTGCCAGCAGCGTAGAATCGGGGGCAGAAGAGCAGTTCTTC. The chain carries TRBV9 and TRBJ2-1; either TRBD1 or TRBD2 may fit D (6 bases each). Between the trimmed V and J ends, which lost 0 bases and 10 bases, there was a span of 14 bases. The V gene's germline CDR1 is SGDLS and CDR2 YYNGEE. This CDR3 region has 14 residues.

This clonotype was observed a handful of times. The CDR3 DNA sequence: TGTGCCAGCAGAGGGGTGACAGGCTTTGGCTATGGCTACACCTTC. Translation gives CASRGVTGFGYGYTF. The chain recombines TRBV27 with TRBJ1-2; a weak D match, TRBD1 (6 bases). V shed 6 bases and J shed 4 bases, with 18 bases lying between them. The CDR3 contains 15 residues. The V gene's germline CDR1 is MNHEY and CDR2 SMNVEV (reference sequence).

This clonotype was picked up many times. The V call is TRBV6-2 or TRBV6-3, the J call TRBJ2-3; possibly TRBD1 for D (6 bases). Germline-derived CDR1 and CDR2 are MNHEY and SVGEGT. This CDR3 comprises 12 residues. Trimming took 6 bases from V and 6 from J, leaving 10 bases between them. The CDR3, as DNA: TGTGCCAGCAGCAAAGACAGGGATACGCAGTATTTT. Amino acid sequence: CASSKDRDTQYF.

This clonotype was seen repeatedly, ten times or more. This chain joins TRBV6-2 or TRBV6-3 and TRBJ1-1; D not certain. The CDR3 is made up of 13 amino acids. CDR1 and CDR2 from the germline V gene are MNHEY and SVGEGT. V was cut by 1 base and J by 2 bases, with 5 bases left in between. CDR3 in amino acids: CASSYYLNTEAFF. CDR3 coding DNA: TGTGCCAGCAGTTACTACTTAAACACTGAAGCTTTCTTT.

With regard to this clonotype: Sequence at one end of the junction differs from germline and may be a read error. This rearrangement joins TRBV11-2 to TRBJ2-1, with 10 bases identical to TRBD2. There are 18 residues in the CDR3. Germline assignment: CDR1 SGHAT and CDR2 FQNNGV. CDR3 in DNA: TGTGCCAGCAACTTAGGGCTAGCGGGGGAACAACCTTACAATGAGCAGTTCTTC. Its translation: CASNLGLAGEQPYNEQFF.

This clonotype has a count of ten or more. V gene TRBV5-5 combines with J gene TRBJ1-5; no clear D. V was shortened by 0 bases and J by 4 bases, with 5 bases between the two germline ends. This CDR3 has 13 residues. Germline V gene sequence: CDR1 SGHKS, CDR2 YYEKEE (reference sequence). CDR3 DNA sequence: TGTGCCAGCAGCTTGGAGGTAAATCAGCCCCAGCATTTT. Its translation is CASSLEVNQPQHF.